The 7 T cell receptor beta chains reported below all come from one sample, sequenced in a study of blood T cell repertoires in COVID-19 (dated by TCRdb to the early 2020s). Receptor amplification or capture employed the immunoSEQ multiplex PCR assay. The immuneACCESS repertoire file appears here via TCRdb, limited to in-frame rearrangements. These files lack a portion of the clones; in checked studies, under half of the deficit traces to unresolved V genes, and the cause of the others is not known. The sample yields about 13,000 clones; about 88% were counted once. Clones ranked in the top ten supply more than 2% of the sample. The sample was peripheral blood. The receptors here all came from a human donor in a cohort sampled during active COVID-19.

V usage is TRBV21-1 and J usage is TRBJ2-7; the DNA was not used to check the table's D call, TRBD2. TRBV21-1 is described as a pseudogene. This CDR3 has 15 amino acids. CDR3 sequence (DNA): TGTGCCAGCAGCAAATGGAGTTACTGCTCCTACGAGCAGTACTTC. Translating gives CASSKWSYCSYEQYF.

The chain's CDR3 is CASTDRGTEAFF. The DNA for the CDR3 is TGTGCCAGCACTGACAGGGGTACTGAAGCTTTCTTT. The V call is TRBV7-9, the J call TRBJ1-1; TRBD1 matches 8 bases. J was trimmed by 5 bases and V by 7 bases; bases with no gene match: 3. The CDR3 is made up of 12 amino acids. CDR1 and CDR2 from the germline V gene are SEHNR and FQNEAQ (reference sequence). The whole variable domain, filled in from reference TRBV7-9 and TRBJ1-1, reads DTGVSQNPRHKITKRGQNVTFRCDPISEHNRLYWYRQTLGQGPEFLTYFQNEAQLEKSRLLSDRFSAERPKGSFSTLEIQRTEQGDSAMYLCASTDRGTEAFFGQGTRLTVV.

Only one count was recorded for this clone. The junction and the germline gene differ at one end; a read error may be behind it. The V call is TRBV6-5, the J call TRBJ2-3; TRBD2 might be the D (5 bases). CDR1 and CDR2 (germline): MNHEY, SVGAGI. CDR3 length: 14 amino acids. The CDR3 nucleotides read TGTGTCAGCAGAAGGGAGCGAGGCACAGATACGCAGTATTTT. It yields the protein CVSRRERGTDTQYF.

The chain employs TRBV3-1 (or the pseudogene TRBV3-2) and TRBJ2-1, with a weak D call TRBD2 (6 bases). The CDR3 covers 13 residues. The germline V gene encodes CDR1 LGHDT and CDR2 YNNKEL (reference sequence). Deletions cut 4 bases from V and 7 bases from J, with 11 bases between. The CDR3 sequence is CASSPRRGNEQFF. Here the CDR3 DNA reads TGTGCCAGCAGCCCTAGGAGGGGTAATGAGCAGTTCTTC.

This clone has a single count. The chain uses TRBV18 and TRBJ2-7; TRBD2 matches 12 bases. There are 15 residues in the CDR3. Germline assignment: CDR1 KGHSH and CDR2 LQKENI. Unmatched junction bases numbered 3, after V lost 5 bases and J lost 1 base. The CDR3 nucleotides are TGTGCCAGCTCATCGACTAGCGGGGGATCCTACGAGCAGTACTTC. Translation gives CASSSTSGGSYEQYF. Full variable domain (missing parts from reference TRBV18 and TRBJ2-7): NAGVMQNPRHLVRRRGQEARLRCSPMKGHSHVYWYRQLPEEGLKFMVYLQKENIIDESGMPKERFSAEFPKEGPSILRIQQVVRGDSAAYFCASSSTSGGSYEQYFGPGTRLTVT.

In this sample, this clone turned up once. The rearrangement uses TRBV7-9 and TRBJ2-3, with 7 bases matching TRBD1. The CDR3 runs to 16 residues. In germline, CDR1 is SEHNR, CDR2 FQNEAQ (reference sequence). J gave up 0 bases and V 5 bases, and 8 bases lay outside the gene matches. The CDR3: CASSPLEGASTDTQYF. The CDR3 nucleotides are TGTGCCAGCAGCCCTTTAGAGGGGGCCAGCACAGATACGCAGTATTTT.

The rearrangement joins TRBV15 to TRBJ1-2; 7 bases align to TRBD1. With V trimmed by 4 bases and J by 3 bases, 14 bases remained unmatched. Germline-derived CDR1 and CDR2 are LNHNV and YYDKDF (reference sequence). There are 17 residues in the CDR3. The CDR3: CATSTGGTGDGDYGYTF. The CDR3 DNA reads TGTGCCACCAGCACCGGCGGTACAGGGGATGGTGACTATGGCTACACCTTC.